Reported below is one TCR beta chain. Germline V gene data show CDR1 as SGHRS and CDR2 as YFSETQ. The CDR3 is made up of 15 amino acids. V shed 0 bases and J shed 3 bases, with 13 bases lying between them. PCR primers comprised 60 Vbeta and 13 Jbeta primers. Profiled with immunoSEQ multiplex PCR; TCRdb holds only in-frame clones, not every one. The table lists around 200,000 clones. The sample is drawn from a study of cytomegalovirus exposure and HLA in healthy donors. This TCR was recovered from a girl aged 2 to 9 in good health and CMV-seropositive. The sample was PBMCs. This rearrangement joins TRBV5-1 to TRBJ2-7; D perhaps matches TRBD1 (6 bases). CDR3 coding DNA: TGCGCCAGCAGCTTGGACGCACTCAGGGGCTACGAGCAGTACTTC. The encoded protein is CASSLDALRGYEQYF.